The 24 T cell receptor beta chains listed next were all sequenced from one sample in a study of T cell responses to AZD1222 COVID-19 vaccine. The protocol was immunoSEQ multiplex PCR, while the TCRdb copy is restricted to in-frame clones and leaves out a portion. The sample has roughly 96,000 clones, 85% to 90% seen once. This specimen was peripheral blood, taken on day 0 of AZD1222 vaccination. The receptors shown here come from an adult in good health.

CDR3 in DNA: TGCAGCGTTAGACAGGGGGCAAACACCGGGGAGCTGTTTTTT. Its translation is CSVRQGANTGELFF. The chain employs TRBV29-1 and TRBJ2-2; 10 bases line up with TRBD1. Germline lookup yields CDR1 SQVTM and CDR2 ANQGSEA. The CDR3 covers 14 residues. V lost 5 bases to trimming and J lost 2 bases; unmatched junction nucleotides: 2.

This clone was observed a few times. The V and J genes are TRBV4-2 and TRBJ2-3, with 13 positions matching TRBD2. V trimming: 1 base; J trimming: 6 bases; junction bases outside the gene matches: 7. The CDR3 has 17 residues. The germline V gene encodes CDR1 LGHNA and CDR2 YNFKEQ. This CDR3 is CASSQVTSGRGRDTQYF. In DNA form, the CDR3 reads TGTGCCAGCAGCCAAGTTACTAGCGGGAGGGGAAGGGATACGCAGTATTTT.

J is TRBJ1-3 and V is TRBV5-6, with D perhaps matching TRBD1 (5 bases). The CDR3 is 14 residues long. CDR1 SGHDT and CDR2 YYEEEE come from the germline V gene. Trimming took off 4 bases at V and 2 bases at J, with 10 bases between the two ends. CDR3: CASSETGTGNTIYF. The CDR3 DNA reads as TGTGCCAGCAGCGAAACAGGTACTGGAAACACCATATATTTT.

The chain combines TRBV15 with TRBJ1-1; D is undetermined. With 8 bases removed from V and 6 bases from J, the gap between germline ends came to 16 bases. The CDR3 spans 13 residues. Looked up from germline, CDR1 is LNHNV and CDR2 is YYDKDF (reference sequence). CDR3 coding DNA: TGTGCCACCTCCGGGTCTCCTCGTTCTGAAGCTTTCTTT. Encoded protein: CATSGSPRSEAFF.

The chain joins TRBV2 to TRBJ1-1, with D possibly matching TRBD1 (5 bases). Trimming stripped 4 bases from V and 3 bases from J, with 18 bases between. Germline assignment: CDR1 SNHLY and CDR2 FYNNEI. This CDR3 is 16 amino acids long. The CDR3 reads CASSASGGVRDTEAFF. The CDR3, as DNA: TGTGCCAGCAGTGCCTCCGGGGGAGTTAGGGACACTGAAGCTTTCTTT.

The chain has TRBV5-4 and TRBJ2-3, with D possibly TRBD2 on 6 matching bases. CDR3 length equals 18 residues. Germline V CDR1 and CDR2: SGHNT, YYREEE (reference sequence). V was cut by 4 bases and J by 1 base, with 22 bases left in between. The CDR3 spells CASSTASLAGYGTDTQYF. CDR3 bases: TGTGCCAGCAGCACGGCCTCATTGGCGGGATACGGCACAGATACGCAGTATTTT. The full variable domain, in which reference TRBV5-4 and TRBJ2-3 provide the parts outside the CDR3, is ETGVTQSPTHLIKTRGQQVTLRCSSQSGHNTVSWYQQALGQGPQFIFQYYREEENGRGNFPPRFSGLQFPNYSSELNVNALELDDSALYLCASSTASLAGYGTDTQYFGPGTRLTVL.

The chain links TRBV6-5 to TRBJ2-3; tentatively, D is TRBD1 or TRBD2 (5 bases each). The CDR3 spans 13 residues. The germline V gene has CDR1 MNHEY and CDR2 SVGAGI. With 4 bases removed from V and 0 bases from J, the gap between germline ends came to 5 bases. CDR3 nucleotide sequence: TGTGCCAGCAGTTGGGACAGCACAGATACGCAGTATTTT. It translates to CASSWDSTDTQYF.

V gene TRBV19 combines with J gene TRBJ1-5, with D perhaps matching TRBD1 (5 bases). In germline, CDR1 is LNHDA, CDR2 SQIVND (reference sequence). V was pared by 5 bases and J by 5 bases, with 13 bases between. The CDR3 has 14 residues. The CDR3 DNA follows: TGTGCCAGTAGTGTGCAGGGTGGGGATCAGCCCCAGCATTTT. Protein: CASSVQGGDQPQHF.

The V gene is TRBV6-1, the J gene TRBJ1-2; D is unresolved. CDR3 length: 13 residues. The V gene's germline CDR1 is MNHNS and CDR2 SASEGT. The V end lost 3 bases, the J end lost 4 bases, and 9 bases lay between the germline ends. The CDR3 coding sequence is TGTGCCAGCAGTGAGAATGATATCTATGGCTACACCTTC. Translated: CASSENDIYGYTF.

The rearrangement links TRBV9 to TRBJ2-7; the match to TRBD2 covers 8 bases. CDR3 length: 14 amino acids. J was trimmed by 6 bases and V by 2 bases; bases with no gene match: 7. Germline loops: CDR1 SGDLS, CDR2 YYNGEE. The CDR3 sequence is CASSVKNAGGEQYF. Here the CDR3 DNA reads TGTGCCAGCAGCGTCAAAAATGCGGGGGGCGAGCAGTACTTC. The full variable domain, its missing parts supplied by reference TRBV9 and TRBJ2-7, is DSGVTQTPKHLITATGQRVTLRCSPRSGDLSVYWYQQSLDQGLQFLIQYYNGEERAKGNILERFSAQQFPDLHSELNLSSLELGDSALYFCASSVKNAGGEQYFGPGTRLTVT.

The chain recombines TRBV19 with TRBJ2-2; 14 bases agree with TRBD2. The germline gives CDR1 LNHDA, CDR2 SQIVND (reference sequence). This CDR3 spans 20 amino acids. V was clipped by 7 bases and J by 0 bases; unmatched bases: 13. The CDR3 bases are TGTGCCAGTAACTCCCGACTAGCGGGAGGGCCTCGAGCGAACACCGGGGAGCTGTTTTTT. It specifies CASNSRLAGGPRANTGELFF.

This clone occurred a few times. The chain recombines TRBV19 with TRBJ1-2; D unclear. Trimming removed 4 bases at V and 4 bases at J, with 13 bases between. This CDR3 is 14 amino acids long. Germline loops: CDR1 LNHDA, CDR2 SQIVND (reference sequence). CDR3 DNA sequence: TGTGCCAGTAGTAGCCGGCTGTCAGTCTATGGCTACACCTTC. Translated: CASSSRLSVYGYTF.

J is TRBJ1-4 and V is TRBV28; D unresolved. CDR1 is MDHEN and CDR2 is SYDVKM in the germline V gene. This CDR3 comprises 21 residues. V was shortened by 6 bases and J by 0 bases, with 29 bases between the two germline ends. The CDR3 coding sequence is TGTGCCAGCAGCCCATTATGGGGTCTAATAACTGAGGTCCCAACTAATGAAAAACTGTTTTTT. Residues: CASSPLWGLITEVPTNEKLFF.

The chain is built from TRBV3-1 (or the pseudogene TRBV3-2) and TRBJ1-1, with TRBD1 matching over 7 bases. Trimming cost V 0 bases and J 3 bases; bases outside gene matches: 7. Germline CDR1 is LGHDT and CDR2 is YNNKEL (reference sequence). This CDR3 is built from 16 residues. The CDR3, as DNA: TGTGCCAGCAGCCAAGAAGGGGGCCGGGGCCACACTGAAGCTTTCTTT. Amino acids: CASSQEGGRGHTEAFF.

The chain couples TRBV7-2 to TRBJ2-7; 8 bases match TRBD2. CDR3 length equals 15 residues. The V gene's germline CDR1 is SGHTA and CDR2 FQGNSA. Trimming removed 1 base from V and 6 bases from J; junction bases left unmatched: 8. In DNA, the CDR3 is TGTGCCAGCAGCTTAGAAGGGACTAGTAAGATCGAGCAGTACTTC. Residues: CASSLEGTSKIEQYF.

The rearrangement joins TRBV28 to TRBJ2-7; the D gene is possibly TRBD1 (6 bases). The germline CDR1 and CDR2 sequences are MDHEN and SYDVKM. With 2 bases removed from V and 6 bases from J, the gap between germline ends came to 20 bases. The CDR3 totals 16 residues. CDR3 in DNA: TGTGCCAGCAGTTTAGCCGCGGCCGGCAGGGGACGCGAGCAGTACTTC. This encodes CASSLAAAGRGREQYF.

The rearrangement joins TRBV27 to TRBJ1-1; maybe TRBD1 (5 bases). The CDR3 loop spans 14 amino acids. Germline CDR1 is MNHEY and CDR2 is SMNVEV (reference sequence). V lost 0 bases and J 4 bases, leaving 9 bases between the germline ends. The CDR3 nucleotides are TGTGCCAGCAGTTTATCGGGCAGGGCCACTGAAGCTTTCTTT. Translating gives CASSLSGRATEAFF.

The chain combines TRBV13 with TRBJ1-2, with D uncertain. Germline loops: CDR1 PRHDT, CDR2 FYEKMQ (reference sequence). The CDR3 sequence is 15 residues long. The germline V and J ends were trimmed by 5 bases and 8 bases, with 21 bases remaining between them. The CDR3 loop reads CASSPGRGFLEGYTF. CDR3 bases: TGTGCCAGCAGCCCGGGTCGGGGTTTTCTAGAGGGCTACACCTTC.

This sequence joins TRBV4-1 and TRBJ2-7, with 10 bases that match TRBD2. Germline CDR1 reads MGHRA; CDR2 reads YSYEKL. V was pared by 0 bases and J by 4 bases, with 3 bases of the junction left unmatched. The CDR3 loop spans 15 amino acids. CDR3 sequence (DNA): TGCGCCAGCAGCCAAGAGACTAGCGGGCCTTACGAGCAGTACTTC. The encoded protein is CASSQETSGPYEQYF.

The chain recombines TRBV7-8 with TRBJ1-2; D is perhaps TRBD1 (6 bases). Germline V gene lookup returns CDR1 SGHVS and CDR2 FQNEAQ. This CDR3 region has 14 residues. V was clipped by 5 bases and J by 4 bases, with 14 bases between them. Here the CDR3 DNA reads TGTGCCAGCAGCCCAAGGGACACGTTCTATGGCTACACCTTC. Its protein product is CASSPRDTFYGYTF.

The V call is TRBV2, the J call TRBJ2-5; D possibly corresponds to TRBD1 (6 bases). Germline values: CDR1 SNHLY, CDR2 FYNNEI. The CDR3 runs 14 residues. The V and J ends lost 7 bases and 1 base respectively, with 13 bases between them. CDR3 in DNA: TGTGCCAGCAAACAGGGACCTAGCCAAGAGACCCAGTACTTC. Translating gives CASKQGPSQETQYF.

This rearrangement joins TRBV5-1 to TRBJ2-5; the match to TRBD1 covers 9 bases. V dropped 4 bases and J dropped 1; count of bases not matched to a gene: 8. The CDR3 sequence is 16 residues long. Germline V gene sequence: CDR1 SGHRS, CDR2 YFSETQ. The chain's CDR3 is CASSLGQGPAQETQYF. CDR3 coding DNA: TGCGCCAGCAGCCTAGGACAGGGGCCCGCCCAAGAGACCCAGTACTTC.

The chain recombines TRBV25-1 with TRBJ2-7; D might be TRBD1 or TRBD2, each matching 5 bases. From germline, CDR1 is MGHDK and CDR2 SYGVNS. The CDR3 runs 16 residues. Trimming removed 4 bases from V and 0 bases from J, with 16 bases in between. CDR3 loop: CASSAPGRKTSYEQYF. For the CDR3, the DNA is TGTGCCAGCAGTGCCCCAGGGAGAAAGACCTCCTACGAGCAGTACTTC.

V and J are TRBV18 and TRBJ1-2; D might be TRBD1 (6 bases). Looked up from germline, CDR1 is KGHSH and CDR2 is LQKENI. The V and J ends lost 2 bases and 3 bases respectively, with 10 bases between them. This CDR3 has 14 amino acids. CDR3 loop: CASSPRQAYYGYTF. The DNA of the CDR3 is TGTGCCAGCTCACCAAGACAGGCATACTATGGCTACACCTTC.